A selection of T cell receptor beta chains follows, all from one sample in a study of blood T cell repertoires in COVID-19. Here immunoSEQ multiplex PCR was the method, and the copy in TCRdb shows in-frame clones only, minus some. The sample comprises about 91,000 clones, 88% of which are singletons, and 4.8% rests with the top ten. Sequencing was performed on peripheral blood. The receptors stem from an elderly woman with active COVID-19. The CDR3 runs from the conserved cysteine through the conserved F or W. A D gene is named only where the DNA matches it firmly. Only part of the rows carry a size: once, few, many, or a class if the clone is expanded.

j_gene	d_gene	v_gene	abundance	CDR3nt	CDR3aa
TRBJ2-1	TRBD1	TRBV7-2	NA	TGTGCCAGCAGCATAAGGACAGGGAGCTACAATGAGCAGTTCTTC	CASSIRTGSYNEQFF
TRBJ2-3	TRBD2	TRBV7-9	NA	TGTGCCAGCAGCTCCCTCCCTCTAGCGGTAGTGGATACGCAGTATTTT	CASSSLPLAVVDTQYF
TRBJ1-2	NA	TRBV5-6	NA	TGTGCCAGCAGAAAGCTCTCTACGGGGGGCTACACCTTC	CASRKLSTGGYTF
TRBJ1-2	NA	TRBV7-8	NA	TGTGCCAGCAGCTTAGCGGGGGCATGGGATGGCTACACCTTC	CASSLAGAWDGYTF
TRBJ2-1	TRBD2	TRBV16	few	TGTGCCAGCAGCCAATCCCCTCGGACTAGAGGGGACAATGAGCAGTTCTTC	CASSQSPRTRGDNEQFF
TRBJ2-5	NA	TRBV12-3/TRBV12-4	NA	TGTGCCAGCACCCCCCCCTCCCAAGAGACCCAGTACTTC	CASTPPSQETQYF
TRBJ2-1	TRBD2	TRBV18	NA	TGTGCCAGCTCCCCCGGGACTACCTACAATGAGCAGTTCTTC	CASSPGTTYNEQFF
TRBJ2-1	NA	TRBV7-2	NA	TGTGCCAGCAGCTTTCAAACGGGGTCCGGTAATGAGCAGTTCTTC	CASSFQTGSGNEQFF
TRBJ1-4	TRBD1	TRBV7-8	NA	TGTGCCAGCAGCTTAGTTGGTGACAGGGATGAAAAACTGTTTTTT	CASSLVGDRDEKLFF
TRBJ1-2	NA	TRBV5-6	NA	TGTGCCAGCAGCTTACTAGAGGGCAGGCTAGATGGCTACACCTTC	CASSLLEGRLDGYTF
TRBJ1-2	NA	TRBV4-1	NA	TGCGCCAGCAGCCAAGAGCACAGGGTCCCGGGCTACACCTTC	CASSQEHRVPGYTF
TRBJ1-1	NA	TRBV18	NA	TGTGCCAGCTCACCAGAGGGAAACACTGAAGCTTTCTTT	CASSPEGNTEAFF
TRBJ1-1	TRBD1	TRBV10-3	NA	TGTGCCATCACTGGGACAGAGAACACTGAAGCTTTCTTT	CAITGTENTEAFF
TRBJ2-3	TRBD2	TRBV19	NA	TGTGCCAGTAGTATATCCGGACTAGCGGGAGGATGGACAGATACGCAGTATTTT	CASSISGLAGGWTDTQYF
TRBJ2-1	TRBD1	TRBV7-2	NA	TGTGCCAGCAGCTTAGTGGGACAGGGTGGGCTTACTGAGCAGTTCTTC	CASSLVGQGGLTEQFF
TRBJ1-1	TRBD1	TRBV3-1/TRBV3-2	NA	TGTGCCAGCAGCCCGAGACAGGGGGCTGAAGCTTTCTTT	CASSPRQGAEAFF
TRBJ2-3	TRBD2	TRBV18	NA	TGTGCCAGCTCACCTGGGACTAGCGGTTTCACAGATACGCAGTATTTT	CASSPGTSGFTDTQYF
TRBJ2-5	NA	TRBV7-2	once	TGTGCCAGCAGCTTATCTCCGGGAGAGACCCAGTACTTC	CASSLSPGETQYF
TRBJ2-3	TRBD1	TRBV27	NA	TGTGCCAGCAGTTTTATGGACAGGGACTCAGATACGCAGTATTTT	CASSFMDRDSDTQYF
TRBJ2-7	NA	TRBV6-5	few	TGTGCCAGCACCTTCGGGACTTCCTACGAGCAGTACTTC	CASTFGTSYEQYF
TRBJ1-5	TRBD1	TRBV5-1	NA	TGCGCCAGCAGCTTCGAGGGGGCGCCCAATCAGCCCCAGCATTTT	CASSFEGAPNQPQHF
TRBJ2-7	TRBD2	TRBV4-3	few	TGCGCCAGCAGCCAGAGGTGGGGGGGAGGAAGCTACGAGCAGTACTTC	CASSQRWGGGSYEQYF
TRBJ1-3	NA	TRBV7-2	once	TGTGCCAGCAGCGCAGGCGGGACCCGCGGAAACACCATATATTTT	CASSAGGTRGNTIYF
TRBJ2-5	NA	TRBV2	NA	TGTGCCAGCAGTGAAAGACTACAAGAGACCCAGTACTTC	CASSERLQETQYF
TRBJ2-3	TRBD2	TRBV6-4	NA	TGTGCCAGCAGTCCGGGACTAGGAGGGGCAGATACGCAGTATTTT	CASSPGLGGADTQYF
TRBJ1-4	NA	TRBV7-2	NA	TGTGCCAGCAGCCCGGGGGTCGGAGCTAATGAAAAACTGTTTTTT	CASSPGVGANEKLFF
TRBJ2-2	NA	TRBV6-6	NA	TGTGCCAGTGTTTCCCACAGGGAAGTCCCCGGGGAGCTGTTTTTT	CASVSHREVPGELFF
TRBJ2-5	NA	TRBV5-4	once	TGTGCCAGCAGCCCCCCGGGGATAGAGACCCAGTACTTC	CASSPPGIETQYF
TRBJ2-2	TRBD2	TRBV7-2	NA	TGTGCCAGCACCTGGCTAGCGGGCTTCACCGGGGAGCTGTTTTTT	CASTWLAGFTGELFF
TRBJ2-3	TRBD1	TRBV5-1	NA	TGCGCCAGCAGCTTGGGCGCCGGGACAGCCACAGATACGCAGTATTTT	CASSLGAGTATDTQYF
TRBJ2-1	TRBD2	TRBV5-1	NA	TGCGCCAGCAGCTCGAGGGGGGTAGCGGGAGGTAATGAGCAGTTCTTC	CASSSRGVAGGNEQFF
TRBJ1-2	TRBD1	TRBV28	NA	TGTGCCAGCAGTCCCCGGACAGGGATCGTGTCTGGTGGCTACACCTTC	CASSPRTGIVSGGYTF
TRBJ2-3	TRBD2	TRBV5-1	NA	TGCGCCAGCAGCTTAACACTAGCGGGAGGAATGAGCACAGATACGCAGTATTTT	CASSLTLAGGMSTDTQYF
TRBJ2-3	NA	TRBV24-1	NA	TGTGCCACCATGGCAGGAGGTGCCCGCCCAGGCACAGATACGCAGTATTTT	CATMAGGARPGTDTQYF
TRBJ2-1	NA	TRBV5-6	NA	TGTGCCAGCAGCTTGGGACAGTACAATGAGCAGTTCTTC	CASSLGQYNEQFF
TRBJ1-3	NA	TRBV7-2	NA	TGTGCCAGCAGCTTAGGGAGGTCATCTGGAAACACCATATATTTT	CASSLGRSSGNTIYF
TRBJ2-5	NA	TRBV5-1	NA	TGCGCCAGCAGCCAGAAGCATCAAGGGGGGACCCAGTACTTC	CASSQKHQGGTQYF
TRBJ2-5	TRBD2	TRBV25-1	NA	TGTGCCAGCAGTGAATGGGTAGCGGGAGGGCGAGAGACCCAGTACTTC	CASSEWVAGGRETQYF
TRBJ2-1	TRBD1	TRBV5-6	NA	TGTGCCAGCAGCGTGTGGGACAGGGGGAATGAGCAGTTCTTC	CASSVWDRGNEQFF
TRBJ2-5	TRBD1	TRBV3-1/TRBV3-2	NA	TGTGCCAGCAGCCAAGGGGACAGGGTTTCCCAGTACTTC	CASSQGDRVSQYF